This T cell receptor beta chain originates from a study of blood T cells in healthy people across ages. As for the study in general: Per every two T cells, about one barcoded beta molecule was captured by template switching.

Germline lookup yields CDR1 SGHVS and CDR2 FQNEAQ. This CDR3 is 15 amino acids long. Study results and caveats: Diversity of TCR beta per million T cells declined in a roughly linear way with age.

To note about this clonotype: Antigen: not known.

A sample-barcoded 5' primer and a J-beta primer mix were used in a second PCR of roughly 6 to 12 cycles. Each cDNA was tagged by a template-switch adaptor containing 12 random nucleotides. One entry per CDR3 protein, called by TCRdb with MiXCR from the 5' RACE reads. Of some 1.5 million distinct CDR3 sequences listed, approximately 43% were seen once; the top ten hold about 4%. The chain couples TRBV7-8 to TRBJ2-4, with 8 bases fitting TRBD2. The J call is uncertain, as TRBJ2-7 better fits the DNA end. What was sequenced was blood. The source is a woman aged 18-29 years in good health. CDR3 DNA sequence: TGTGCCAGCAGCCTCCCCACTAGCGGAAACTACGAGCAGTACTTC. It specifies CASSLPTSGNYEQYF.